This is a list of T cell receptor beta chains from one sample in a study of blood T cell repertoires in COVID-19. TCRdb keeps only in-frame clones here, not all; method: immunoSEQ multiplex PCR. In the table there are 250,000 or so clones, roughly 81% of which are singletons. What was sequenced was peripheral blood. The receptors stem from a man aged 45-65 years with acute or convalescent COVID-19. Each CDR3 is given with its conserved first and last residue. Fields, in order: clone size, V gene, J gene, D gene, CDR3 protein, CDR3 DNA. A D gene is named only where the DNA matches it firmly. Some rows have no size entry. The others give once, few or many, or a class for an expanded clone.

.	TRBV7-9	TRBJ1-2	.	CASSLSYRESYGYTF	TGTGCCAGCAGCTTATCGTACAGGGAGAGCTATGGCTACACCTTC
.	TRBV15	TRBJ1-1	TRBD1	CATSIDRANTEAFF	TGTGCCACCAGCATCGACAGGGCGAACACTGAAGCTTTCTTT
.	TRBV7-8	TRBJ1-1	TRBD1	CASSPYGTGRTGAFF	TGTGCCAGCAGCCCATATGGGACAGGGAGGACTGGAGCTTTCTTT
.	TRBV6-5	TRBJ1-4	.	CASTSDEKLFF	TGTGCCAGCACTTCGGATGAAAAACTGTTTTTT
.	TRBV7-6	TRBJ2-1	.	CASSLRGGGSYNEQFF	TGTGCCAGCAGCCTCCGGGGAGGCGGCTCCTACAATGAGCAGTTCTTC
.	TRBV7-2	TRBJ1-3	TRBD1	CASSLRQGAFGNTIYF	TGTGCCAGCAGCTTACGACAGGGGGCTTTCGGAAACACCATATATTTT
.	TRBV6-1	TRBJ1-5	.	CASRTLDTVGPQHF	TGTGCCAGCAGGACCCTGGACACAGTCGGGCCCCAGCATTTT
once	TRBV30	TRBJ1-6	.	CAWSPSRVPPLHF	TGTGCCTGGAGTCCATCCAGGGTTCCACCCCTCCACTTT
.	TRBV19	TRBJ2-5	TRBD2	CASSQIAGGNVGYQETQYF	TGTGCCAGTAGTCAAATAGCGGGGGGGAATGTGGGGTACCAAGAGACCCAGTACTTC
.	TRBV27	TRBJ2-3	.	CASSLSRTKASSNTQYF	TGTGCCAGCAGTTTATCCCGGACTAAAGCCTCTAGTAATACGCAGTATTTT